What follows describes a single T cell receptor beta chain. This sample was taken from a study of blood T cell repertoires in COVID-19. The CDR3 contains 16 residues. V lost 5 bases and J lost 1; bases outside the gene matches: 9. Per germline, CDR1 SEHNR and CDR2 FQNEAQ (reference sequence). The method was immunoSEQ multiplex PCR; TCRdb's version includes in-frame clones alone and lacks a portion of them. The sample has about 360,000 clones, around four fifths seen once. Sequenced: peripheral blood. The clonotype originates from a man aged 30 to 45 with active or convalescent COVID-19. The J gene is TRBJ2-3, the V gene TRBV7-9; 7 bases map to TRBD2. CDR3 region: CASSMRGLRGTDTQYF. As DNA, the CDR3 is TGTGCCAGCAGCATGCGGGGGTTGAGAGGCACAGATACGCAGTATTTT.